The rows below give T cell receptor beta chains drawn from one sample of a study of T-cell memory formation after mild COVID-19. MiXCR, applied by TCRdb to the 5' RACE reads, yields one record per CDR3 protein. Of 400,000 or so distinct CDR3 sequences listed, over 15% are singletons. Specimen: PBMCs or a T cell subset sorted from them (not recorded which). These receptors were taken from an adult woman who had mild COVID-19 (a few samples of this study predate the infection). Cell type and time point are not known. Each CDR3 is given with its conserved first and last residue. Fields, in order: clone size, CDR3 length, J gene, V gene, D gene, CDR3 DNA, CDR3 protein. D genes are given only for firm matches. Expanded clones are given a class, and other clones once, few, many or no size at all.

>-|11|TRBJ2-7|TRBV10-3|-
TGTGCCATCAGTGTACTCCACGAGCAGTACTTC
CAISVLHEQYF
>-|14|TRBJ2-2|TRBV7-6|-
TGTGCCAGCAGCTTAGCGATGGGACCCGGGGAGCTGTTTTTT
CASSLAMGPGELFF
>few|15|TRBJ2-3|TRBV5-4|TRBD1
TGTGCCAGCAGTTCTCCGGGACAGTCCGTAGATACGCAGTATTTT
CASSSPGQSVDTQYF
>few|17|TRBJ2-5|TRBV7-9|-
TGTGCCAGCAGCGGGGCAGAGGCGACGACTCCTCGAGGGACCCAGTACTTC
CASSGAEATTPRGTQYF
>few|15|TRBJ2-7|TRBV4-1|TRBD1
TGCGCCAGCAGCCAGCCGACAGGGAGTTCCTACGAGCAGTACTTC
CASSQPTGSSYEQYF
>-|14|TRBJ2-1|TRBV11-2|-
TGTGCCAGCAGCTCCGGACAGTCCTACAATGAGCAGTTCTTC
CASSSGQSYNEQFF
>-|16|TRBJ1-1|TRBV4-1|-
TGCGCCAGCAGCCAAGGAGGTTACAGGGAGGACACTGAAGCTTTCTTT
CASSQGGYREDTEAFF
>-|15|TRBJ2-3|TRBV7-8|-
TGTGCCAGCAGCTTAGGTGGCGGCACCACAGATACGCAGTATTTT
CASSLGGGTTDTQYF
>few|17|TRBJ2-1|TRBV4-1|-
TGCGCCAGCAGCCAAGGACTACTCGGGACTCAACTTGTGAAGCAGTTCTTC
CASSQGLLGTQLVKQFF
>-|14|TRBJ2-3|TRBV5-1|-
TGCGCCAGCAGAGGCGGGATCACCACAGATACGCAGTATTTT
CASRGGITTDTQYF
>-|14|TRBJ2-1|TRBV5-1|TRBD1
TGCGCCAGCAGCTACGGGACAGCCAACAATGAGCAGTTCTTC
CASSYGTANNEQFF
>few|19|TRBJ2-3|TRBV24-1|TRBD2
TGTGCCACCAGCGACCCAAATCTCCCGGGACTAGCGGGGACAGATACGCAGTATTTT
CATSDPNLPGLAGTDTQYF
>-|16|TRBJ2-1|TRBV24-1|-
TGTGCCACCAGTGATTTGGCGTCGAGACAGATCGTTGAGCAGTTCTTC
CATSDLASRQIVEQFF
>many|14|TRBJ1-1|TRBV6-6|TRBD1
TGTGCCAGCAGTGGACAGGGTGCGAACACTGAAGCTTTCTTT
CASSGQGANTEAFF
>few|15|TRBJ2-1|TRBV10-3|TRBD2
TGTGCCATCAGTGGAGCGGGAGGGTCCTACAATGAGCAGTTCTTC
CAISGAGGSYNEQFF
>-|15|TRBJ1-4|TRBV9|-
TGTGCCAGCAGCGTAGGAGGGATAAAGGGCGAAAAACTGTTTTTT
CASSVGGIKGEKLFF
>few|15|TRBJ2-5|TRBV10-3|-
TGTGCCATCAGTGCGGGCGGGGTAGCAGTGGAGACCCAGTACTTC
CAISAGGVAVETQYF
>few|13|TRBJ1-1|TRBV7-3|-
TGTGCCAGCAGCTTAATGTATGACACTGAAGCTTTCTTT
CASSLMYDTEAFF
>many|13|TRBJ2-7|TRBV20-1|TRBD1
TGCAGTGCTAGAGGCACAGGGGACTACGAGCAGTACTTC
CSARGTGDYEQYF
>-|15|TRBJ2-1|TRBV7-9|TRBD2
TGTGCCAGCAGCCCTAGGACTAGCGGTCACAATGAGCAGTTCTTC
CASSPRTSGHNEQFF
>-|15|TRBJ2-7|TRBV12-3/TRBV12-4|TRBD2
TGTGCCAGCAACGACCAGCGGGAGCTGACGAGCGAGCAGTACTTC
CASNDQRELTSEQYF
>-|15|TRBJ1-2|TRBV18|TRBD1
TGTGCCAGCTCACCGGTTCCGGGACAGGTCTATGGCTACACCTTC
CASSPVPGQVYGYTF
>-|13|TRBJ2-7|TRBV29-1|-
TGCAGCGTTGAAGAGGCAACCACCTACGAGCAGTACTTC
CSVEEATTYEQYF
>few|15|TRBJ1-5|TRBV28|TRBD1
TGTGCCAGCAGCAAACCCGGACAGGGACATCAGCCCCAGCATTTT
CASSKPGQGHQPQHF
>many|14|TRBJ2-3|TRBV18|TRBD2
TGTGCCAGCCGCCGGGTAGCGGGAGTCGATACGCAGTATTTT
CASRRVAGVDTQYF
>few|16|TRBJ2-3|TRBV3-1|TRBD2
TGTGCCAGCAGCCAAGAAACCACTAGCGGTACAGATACGCAGTATTTT
CASSQETTSGTDTQYF
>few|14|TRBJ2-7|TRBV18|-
TGTGCCAGCTCACCAGTCCCGGATGTCTACGAGCAGTACTTC
CASSPVPDVYEQYF
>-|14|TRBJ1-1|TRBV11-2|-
TGTGCCAGCAGGTCCCCAAACAGGGACACTGAAGCTTTCTTT
CASRSPNRDTEAFF
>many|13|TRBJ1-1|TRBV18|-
TGTGCCAGCTCCCCGGGACAAGACACTGAAGCTTTCTTT
CASSPGQDTEAFF
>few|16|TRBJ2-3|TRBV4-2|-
TGTGCCAGCAGCCAAGCGACTGTCGGTGGCACAGATACGCAGTATTTT
CASSQATVGGTDTQYF
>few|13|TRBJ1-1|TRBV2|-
TGTGCCATTGACAGGTTTGGGGACACTGAAGCTTTCTTT
CAIDRFGDTEAFF
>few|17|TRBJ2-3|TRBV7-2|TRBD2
TGTGCCAGCAGCTTAGCGGGGACTAGCGGGGGCACAGATACGCAGTATTTT
CASSLAGTSGGTDTQYF
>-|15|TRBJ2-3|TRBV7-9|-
TGTGCCAGCAGCCCTGGTGGAGGGTTAACGGATACGCAGTATTTT
CASSPGGGLTDTQYF
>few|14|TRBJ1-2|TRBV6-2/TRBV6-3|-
TGTGCCAGCAGTCCTGGTTCCACACGCTATGGCTACACCTTC
CASSPGSTRYGYTF
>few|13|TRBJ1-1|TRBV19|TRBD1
TGTGCCAGTAGCCCGACAGGGGGCCATGAAGCTTTCTTT
CASSPTGGHEAFF
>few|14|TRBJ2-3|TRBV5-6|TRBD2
TGTGCCAGCAGCGGGAGGGGTCGTGAAGATACGCAGTATTTT
CASSGRGREDTQYF
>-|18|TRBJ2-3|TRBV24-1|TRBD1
TGTGCCACCAGTGACGCCGGGACAGGGGACGGTTACACAGATACGCAGTATTTT
CATSDAGTGDGYTDTQYF
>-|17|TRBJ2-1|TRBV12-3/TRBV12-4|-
TGTGCCAGCAGTTTGCGGGGACTGGCAGTGGAAGGCAATGAGCAGTTCTTC
CASSLRGLAVEGNEQFF
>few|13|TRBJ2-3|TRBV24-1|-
TGTGCCACCATGAAGGCGGGGACAGATACGCAGTATTTT
CATMKAGTDTQYF
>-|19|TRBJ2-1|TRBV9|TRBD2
TGTGCCAGCAGCGTCGATGAGCGGGAGGGGGTTCGCACCTACAATGAGCAGTTCTTC
CASSVDEREGVRTYNEQFF
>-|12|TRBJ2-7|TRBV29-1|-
TGCAGCGTTGAACACAGGGAAGGAGAGCAGTACTTC
CSVEHREGEQYF
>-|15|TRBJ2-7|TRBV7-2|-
TGTGCCAGCAGCCCCGGGACGGATCTTTCCTACGAGCAGTACTTC
CASSPGTDLSYEQYF
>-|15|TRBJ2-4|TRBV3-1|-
TGTGCCAGCAGCCAAGATCTGACCGGAGGGAGCATTCAGTACTTC
CASSQDLTGGSIQYF
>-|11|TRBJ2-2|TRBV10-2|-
TGCGCCAGCAGTGATCGTGGGGAGCTGTTTTTT
CASSDRGELFF
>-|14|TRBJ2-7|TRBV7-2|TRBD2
TGTGCCAGCAGCCAGAGCGGGAGTCCCTACGAGCAGTACTTC
CASSQSGSPYEQYF
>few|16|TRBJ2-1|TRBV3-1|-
TGTGCCAGCAGCCAAGTCCCGGGGGCCCCGTACAATGAGCAGTTCTTC
CASSQVPGAPYNEQFF
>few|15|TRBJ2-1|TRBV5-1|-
TGCGCCAGCAGCTTACTAGCTTGGGACCACAATGAGCAGTTCTTC
CASSLLAWDHNEQFF
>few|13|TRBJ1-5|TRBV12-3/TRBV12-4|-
TGTGCCAGCAGTTTTATAGGAGATCAGCCCCAGCATTTT
CASSFIGDQPQHF